The next 29 T cell receptor beta chains were all read from a single sample in a study of identical twins. TCRdb independently ran MiXCR on the 5' RACE reads; one entry per CDR3 protein. The sample consists of hundreds of thousands of distinct CDR3 sequences, about 20% of them appearing once. The same data also went into a second study, on T cells expressing NK-cell markers.

Material for sequencing was PBMCs. All receptors come from a woman aged 18-29 years in good health.

Many counts were recorded for this clonotype. The gene calls are TRBV29-1 and TRBJ1-2; 7 positions agree with TRBD1. From germline, CDR1 is SQVTM and CDR2 ANQGSEA. The CDR3 loop spans 11 amino acids. V lost 7 bases and J lost 6; bases outside the gene matches: 5. CDR3 in amino acids: CSAKTGHGYTF. CDR3 nucleotides: TGCAGCGCTAAGACAGGGCATGGCTACACCTTC.

This clonotype has just a few counts. This rearrangement joins TRBV20-1 to TRBJ1-1, with D perhaps matching TRBD1 (6 bases). CDR1 DFQATT and CDR2 SNEGSKA come from the germline V gene (reference sequence). Trimming pared 6 bases from V and 1 base from J, leaving 15 bases between. The CDR3 has 14 residues. The CDR3 sequence: CSAKTPGANTEAFF. The CDR3 DNA reads as TGCAGTGCAAAAACCCCAGGGGCGAACACTGAAGCTTTCTTT.

V is TRBV29-1 and J is TRBJ1-5, with 7 nucleotides matching TRBD1. The CDR3 has 13 amino acids. Looked up from germline, CDR1 is SQVTM and CDR2 is ANQGSEA. J gave up 7 bases and V 7 bases, and 10 bases lay outside the gene matches. CDR3 sequence (DNA): TGCAGCGCCCAGGGGGGGCGGGAGCAGCCCCAGCATTTT. It yields the protein CSAQGGREQPQHF.

This clonotype was counted only a few times. This chain links TRBV7-2 with TRBJ1-5; D gene ambiguous. V lost 5 bases, J lost 9 bases, and 26 bases lay in between. The CDR3 spans 17 residues. Germline CDR1 and CDR2: SGHTA and FQGNSA. The CDR3 DNA is TGTGCCAGCAGCCGGACCCGGGGTCTACCATCAATCGGGCCCCAGCATTTT. This translates into CASSRTRGLPSIGPQHF.

This clonotype has just a few counts. This chain joins TRBV12-3 or TRBV12-4 and TRBJ1-1, with D possibly being TRBD1 (5 bases). This CDR3 spans 15 amino acids. V dropped 0 bases and J dropped 5 bases, with 13 bases sitting between them. This CDR3 reads CASSLAAFGGTEAFF. The CDR3 DNA is TGTGCCAGCAGTTTAGCCGCCTTTGGGGGGACTGAAGCTTTCTTT.

This chain links TRBV29-1 with TRBJ2-4; 7 positions agree with TRBD1. Germline V gives CDR1 SQVTM, CDR2 ANQGSEA. The CDR3 is 15 amino acids. With V trimmed by 0 bases and J by 3 bases, 5 bases remained unmatched. CDR3 sequence reads: CSVEDTGDGKNIQYF. CDR3 in DNA: TGCAGCGTTGAAGACACAGGGGATGGCAAAAACATTCAGTACTTC.

The CDR3 protein is CASPRRERRGYTF. In DNA, the CDR3 is TGTGCCAGCCCCCGTAGGGAGCGGAGAGGCTACACCTTC. This chain uses TRBV27 with TRBJ1-2; D is unclear. The CDR3 is made up of 13 amino acids. CDR1 is MNHEY, CDR2 SMNVEV, per germline (reference sequence). Trimming shortened V by 8 bases and J by 8 bases, and 18 bases separated the two germline ends.

A few counts support this clonotype. This chain connects TRBV20-1 to TRBJ2-1; D tentatively fits TRBD1 or TRBD2 (5 bases each). Trimming took off 5 bases at V and 9 bases at J, with 20 bases between the two ends. This CDR3 region has 14 residues. Germline V lookup: CDR1 DFQATT, CDR2 SNEGSKA (reference sequence). The CDR3 loop reads CSAADQQGAGEQFF. The CDR3 DNA is TGCAGTGCTGCGGACCAGCAGGGTGCGGGTGAGCAGTTCTTC.

The V and J genes are TRBV15 and TRBJ2-3, with D perhaps TRBD1 (6 bases). The length of the CDR3 is 15 residues. The V and J ends lost 8 bases and 0 bases respectively, with 15 bases between them. Germline CDR1 reads LNHNV; CDR2 reads YYDKDF (reference sequence). The CDR3 DNA is TGTGCCACCTTGGCAGGGGTTTCCAGCACAGATACGCAGTATTTT. This gives the protein CATLAGVSSTDTQYF.

In its sample, this clonotype was seen a few times. The gene calls are TRBV10-3 and TRBJ2-1; 9 nucleotides agree with TRBD2. V lost 5 bases and J lost 3; bases outside the gene matches: 2. The CDR3 spans 14 residues. Germline lookup yields CDR1 ENHRY and CDR2 SYGVKD. For the CDR3, the DNA is TGTGCCATCAGTTGGACTAGCGTCTACAATGAGCAGTTCTTC. This encodes CAISWTSVYNEQFF.

Only a few counts were recorded for this clonotype. This chain links TRBV6-5 with TRBJ2-3, with D perhaps given as TRBD1 or TRBD2 (5 bases each). The V gene lost 4 bases and the J gene lost 2 bases, with 16 bases spanning the gap. The CDR3 length is 16 residues. Germline-derived CDR1 and CDR2 are MNHEY and SVGAGI. The chain's CDR3 is CASSSSGAWYTDTQYF. As DNA, the CDR3 is TGTGCCAGCAGTTCGTCCGGGGCGTGGTACACAGATACGCAGTATTTT.

The chain couples TRBV6-5 to TRBJ2-7; no clear D gene. Germline V lookup: CDR1 MNHEY, CDR2 SVGAGI. Between the trimmed V and J ends, which lost 0 bases and 6 bases, there was a span of 6 bases. The length of the CDR3 is 12 residues. The CDR3 loop is CASSYSNAEQYF. In DNA form, the CDR3 reads TGTGCCAGCAGTTACTCGAACGCCGAGCAGTACTTC.

The rearrangement links TRBV9 to TRBJ2-5, with D tentatively TRBD1 (5 bases). This CDR3 spans 15 amino acids. Trimming took 4 bases from V and 6 from J, leaving 19 bases between them. Germline V gives CDR1 SGDLS, CDR2 YYNGEE. The DNA of the CDR3 is TGTGCCAGCAGCTCAGGGATCTCCCCGCGCCAGACCCAGTACTTC. It encodes CASSSGISPRQTQYF.

This clonotype was recorded a few times. The chain carries TRBV7-2 and TRBJ2-1; the match to TRBD2 covers 10 bases. CDR1 is SGHTA and CDR2 is FQGNSA in the germline V gene. V was clipped by 6 bases and J by 3 bases; unmatched bases: 8. The CDR3 runs to 16 residues. The chain's CDR3 is CASSSPGLAFYNEQFF. The CDR3 region has the DNA TGTGCCAGCAGTTCCCCGGGACTAGCGTTCTACAATGAGCAGTTCTTC.

In its sample, this clonotype was seen a few times. The chain has TRBV9 and TRBJ1-5, with a possible D match to TRBD1 (6 bases). Trimming pared 5 bases from V and 4 bases from J, leaving 10 bases between. This CDR3 comprises 13 residues. Germline CDR1 is SGDLS and CDR2 is YYNGEE. The CDR3, as DNA: TGTGCCAGCAGTGAAGGGGGTAATCAGCCCCAGCATTTT. Its translation: CASSEGGNQPQHF.

The table lists this clonotype with a few counts. The V gene is TRBV12-3 or TRBV12-4, the J gene TRBJ2-2; D is uncertain. The CDR3 has 14 amino acids. V gave up 5 bases and J gave up 5 bases, with 12 bases separating them. CDR3 residues: CASSTWVETGELFF. CDR3 DNA: TGTGCCAGCAGTACCTGGGTAGAGACCGGGGAGCTGTTTTTT.

This clonotype has more than one count but fewer than ten. CDR3 coding DNA: TGTGCCAGCAGCCAAGGCGGGGGCACTAGCACAGATACGCAGTATTTT. Translated, it gives CASSQGGGTSTDTQYF. The V and J genes are TRBV4-2 and TRBJ2-3; weak D call: TRBD2 (7 bases). CDR1 is LGHNA, CDR2 YNFKEQ, per germline. CDR3 length: 16 residues. Deletions cut 1 base from V and 0 bases from J, with 11 bases between.

This chain links TRBV12-3 or TRBV12-4 with TRBJ2-5, with 7 bases lining up with TRBD1. The CDR3 runs 14 residues. Trimming at V came to 7 bases and at J to 5 bases, leaving 10 bases not matched to a gene. The CDR3 region is CASNQRGGMETQYF. The CDR3 DNA reads TGTGCCAGCAACCAGCGAGGGGGCATGGAGACCCAGTACTTC.

This clonotype appeared a single time. The chain carries TRBV20-1 and TRBJ2-5; D remains ambiguous. Germline-derived CDR1 and CDR2 are DFQATT and SNEGSKA (reference sequence). The length of the CDR3 is 12 residues. V lost 3 bases and J 3 bases, leaving 8 bases between the germline ends. CDR3 region: CSARFREETQYF. The CDR3 coding sequence is TGCAGTGCTAGGTTTCGGGAAGAGACCCAGTACTTC.

V and J are TRBV5-6 and TRBJ2-7; TRBD2 agrees at 8 bases. Germline-derived CDR1 and CDR2 are SGHDT and YYEEEE. The CDR3 sequence is 16 residues long. The V segment lost 3 bases and the J segment 2 bases; nucleotides outside the gene matches: 10. CDR3: CASSSAGAGGTYEQYF. CDR3 bases: TGTGCCAGCAGCTCTGCCGGGGCGGGGGGAACCTACGAGCAGTACTTC.

This clonotype was seen a few times. The chain combines TRBV20-1 with TRBJ2-5; 7 positions match TRBD2. Germline loops: CDR1 DFQATT, CDR2 SNEGSKA (reference sequence). J gave up 4 bases and V 4 bases, and 18 bases lay outside the gene matches. There are 17 residues in the CDR3. CDR3 nucleotide sequence: TGCAGTGCTAATTTCGGCGGGAGCCCCCGAAGGGGAGAGACCCAGTACTTC. Residues: CSANFGGSPRRGETQYF.

The rearrangement joins TRBV10-3 to TRBJ2-7; 7 bases match TRBD1. The CDR3 is 12 residues long. Germline V gene lookup returns CDR1 ENHRY and CDR2 SYGVKD. The ends lost 6 bases at V and 4 bases at J; junction bases unmatched: 3. The CDR3 sequence is CAIRGQPYEQYF. The DNA for the CDR3 is TGTGCCATCAGGGGACAGCCGTACGAGCAGTACTTC.

This clonotype was detected a few times. The rearrangement joins TRBV12-3 or TRBV12-4 to TRBJ2-1; 8 bases agree with TRBD2. This CDR3 is built from 14 residues. V shed 6 bases and J 7 bases; nucleotides not matched to a gene: 8. The CDR3 nucleotides read TGTGCCAGCAGGGACGGGAGGGGTGGGAATGAGCAGTTCTTC. Encoded protein: CASRDGRGGNEQFF.

A few counts support this clonotype. The J gene is TRBJ2-2, the V gene TRBV5-1, with TRBD2 as a possible D gene (5 bases). V was shortened by 0 bases and J by 3 bases, with 9 bases between the two germline ends. Germline V lookup: CDR1 SGHRS, CDR2 YFSETQ. This CDR3 region has 15 residues. The CDR3 sequence: CASSLGSGHTGELFF. The CDR3 DNA follows: TGCGCCAGCAGCTTGGGGAGCGGACACACCGGGGAGCTGTTTTTT. Full variable domain (remainder filled in from reference TRBV5-1 and TRBJ2-2): KAGVTQTPRYLIKTRGQQVTLSCSPISGHRSVSWYQQTPGQGLQFLFEYFSETQRNKGNFPGRFSGRQFSNSRSEMNVSTLELGDSALYLCASSLGSGHTGELFFGEGSRLTVL.

This clonotype has just a few counts. This sequence joins TRBV15 and TRBJ2-2; D gene unclear. This CDR3 contains 13 residues. Germline assignment: CDR1 LNHNV and CDR2 YYDKDF (reference sequence). V dropped 1 base and J dropped 4 bases, with 4 bases sitting between them. The CDR3 sequence: CATSRASTGELFF. The CDR3 DNA follows: TGTGCCACCAGCAGAGCGAGCACCGGGGAGCTGTTTTTT.

The chain recombines TRBV12-3 or TRBV12-4 with TRBJ1-1, with D possibly being TRBD1 (5 bases). This CDR3 is built from 15 residues. Trimming pared 2 bases from V and 0 bases from J, leaving 10 bases between. Here the CDR3 DNA reads TGTGCCAGCAGTTTATCAGGACACCTGAACACTGAAGCTTTCTTT. Residues: CASSLSGHLNTEAFF.

This clonotype was seen repeatedly, ten times or more. The V and J genes are TRBV12-3 or TRBV12-4 and TRBJ1-3, with 8 bases fitting TRBD1. This CDR3 contains 14 residues. With 6 bases clipped from V and 4 bases from J, the junction kept 5 bases outside the gene matches. CDR3 residues: CASSWTGRGNTIYF. The CDR3 DNA reads as TGTGCCAGCAGCTGGACAGGGCGAGGAAACACCATATATTTT.

The rearrangement joins TRBV2 to TRBJ2-1; D gene uncertain. Trimming cost V 6 bases and J 7 bases, with 22 bases left between them. CDR3 length equals 16 residues. The germline CDR1 and CDR2 sequences are SNHLY and FYNNEI. The CDR3 DNA reads as TGTGCCAGCAGAGGGCCCTCATTCACGGGTGGGAATGAGCAGTTCTTC. This translates into CASRGPSFTGGNEQFF.

The chain recombines TRBV12-3 or TRBV12-4 with TRBJ2-3; TRBD2 aligns across 7 bases. V lost 5 bases and J lost 2; bases outside the gene matches: 13. This CDR3 comprises 17 residues. The chain's CDR3 is CASSPREGGANTDTQYF. In DNA, the CDR3 is TGTGCCAGCAGTCCAAGGGAGGGCGGGGCGAACACAGATACGCAGTATTTT.